The sequence of this T cell receptor beta chain was determined in a study of blood T cell repertoires in COVID-19. This clone has a handful of counts. Trimming took 6 bases from V and 6 from J, leaving 12 bases between them. This CDR3 contains 12 residues. Germline assignment: CDR1 SGHAT and CDR2 FQNNGV. In the original analysis: Estimation of nucleated cell counts was performed using reference gene primer amplification. Clones were read by immunoSEQ multiplex PCR, and TCRdb kept only the in-frame ones, dropping some. V, J and clone size reflect that table, while D and trimming were determined from the DNA. The profile covers around 100,000 clones, with around 87% appearing a single time and 32% taken by the ten largest.

The clonotype comes from a woman at least 80 years old with acute or convalescent COVID-19. Sample: peripheral blood. The chain recombines TRBV11-2 with TRBJ2-7; D might be TRBD1 (6 bases). The CDR3 DNA reads TGTGCCAGCAGGCCGGTGGGGGCCGAGCAGTACTTC. Translated: CASRPVGAEQYF.